This is a list of T cell receptor beta chains from one sample in a study of blood T cell repertoires in COVID-19. The repertoire was sequenced with immunoSEQ multiplex PCR; TCRdb's copy has only in-frame clones and lacks some. This sample has 120,000 to 150,000 clones, with 84% found just once. The sequencing sample was made of PBMCs or T cells enriched from blood (not recorded which). Receptors were obtained from a man in his fifties in a cohort exposed to, infected with or recovered from COVID-19 (not recorded which). The CDR3 runs from the conserved cysteine through the conserved F or W. The D gene is left open where the match is weak. Not all rows give a size; the values are once, few, many and, for expanded clones, a class.

j_call clone_size cdr3_length d_call v_call cdr3_nt cdr3_aa
TRBJ2-7 - 14 - TRBV28 TGTGCCAGCAGTTTATCGTGGCCCACCTACGAGCAGTACTTC CASSLSWPTYEQYF
TRBJ1-1 once 14 TRBD1 TRBV28 TGTGCCAGTACAGGGGGAATCGGGGGCACTGAAGCTTTCTTT CASTGGIGGTEAFF
TRBJ1-1 few 16 TRBD1 TRBV5-4 TGTGCCAGCAGCTTGGCCCAGGGACAGGATGGGCCTGAAGCTTTCTTT CASSLAQGQDGPEAFF
TRBJ1-1 - 14 TRBD1 TRBV10-3 TGTGCCATCAGGACAGGGGCGGAGGGGACTGAAGCTTTCTTT CAIRTGAEGTEAFF
TRBJ2-7 - 15 TRBD2 TRBV9 TGTGCCAGCAGCGTAGACACTAGCGGAGACTACGAGCAGTACTTC CASSVDTSGDYEQYF
TRBJ2-6 - 16 TRBD1 TRBV10-3 TGTGCCATCTGGGGACAGTCCCGCTCTGGGGCCAACGTCCTGACTTTC CAIWGQSRSGANVLTF
TRBJ1-5 once 18 - TRBV7-9 TGTGCCAGCAGCTTAGGGTCAGGGGTGGGATTTAGCAATCAGCCCCAGCATTTT CASSLGSGVGFSNQPQHF
TRBJ1-6 - 16 TRBD1 TRBV9 TGTGCCAGCAGCGCCTTACAGGGGGCTGGTGATTCACCCCTCCACTTT CASSALQGAGDSPLHF
TRBJ2-2 - 14 - TRBV19 TGTGCCAGTAGTATACAGGGGACCACCGGGGAGCTGTTTTTT CASSIQGTTGELFF
TRBJ2-7 once 15 - TRBV10-3 TGTGCCATTAGTGGGGGCGGGACCCTCTCCTACGAGCAGTACTTC CAISGGGTLSYEQYF
TRBJ1-1 - 15 - TRBV9 TGTGCCAGCAGCTCGGGGGGCGGGGAGAACACTGAAGCTTTCTTT CASSSGGGENTEAFF
TRBJ2-7 - 15 - TRBV10-2 TGCGCAACGCAAGAGGCGACGAGGAGCTCCTACGAGCAGTACTTC CATQEATRSSYEQYF
TRBJ1-3 - 17 TRBD1 TRBV5-1 TGCGCCAGCAGCGACTTACAGGGGACGAGCTCTGGAAACACCATATATTTT CASSDLQGTSSGNTIYF
TRBJ1-5 - 14 - TRBV30 TGTGCCTGGAGTGTAAGCGGAAGCAATCAGCCCCAGCATTTT CAWSVSGSNQPQHF
TRBJ2-7 few 12 - TRBV6-5 TGTGCCAGCAACCTACCGTTCTACGAGCAGTACTTC CASNLPFYEQYF
TRBJ1-5 - 13 TRBD1 TRBV18 TGTGCCAGCGCACAGGGGCTTCAGCAGCCCCAGCATTTT CASAQGLQQPQHF
TRBJ1-5 - 12 - TRBV28 TGTGCCAGCAGTCTACAGGGACAGCCCCAGCATTTT CASSLQGQPQHF
TRBJ2-2 - 14 - TRBV6-5 TGTGCCAGCAGAACGGGAGCGAACACCGGGGAGCTGTTTTTT CASRTGANTGELFF
TRBJ1-6 - 16 TRBD1 TRBV5-1 TGCGCCAGCAGCTGGCAGGGGGCAGCTAAGGATTCACCCCTCCACTTT CASSWQGAAKDSPLHF
TRBJ1-1 - 16 - TRBV18 TGTGCCAGCTCACTGGGGGGGCTTGGGAGCAACACTGAAGCTTTCTTT CASSLGGLGSNTEAFF
TRBJ2-7 - 13 - TRBV12-3/TRBV12-4 TGTGCCAGCAGTTTGGGACTGCGGCACGAGCAGTACTTC CASSLGLRHEQYF
TRBJ1-2 - 11 - TRBV20-1 TGCAGTGCTAGGGAGGTTAATGGCTACACCTTC CSAREVNGYTF
TRBJ2-1 - 16 - TRBV4-1 TGCGCCAGCAGCCAAGAGGGCGGGGTGACCTACAATGAGCAGTTCTTC CASSQEGGVTYNEQFF
TRBJ2-1 - 15 - TRBV18 TGTGCCAGCTCACCTCAGGAAAACCCGAACAATGAGCAGTTCTTC CASSPQENPNNEQFF
TRBJ2-1 - 15 - TRBV5-4 TGTGCCAGCAGTGACACGCCAAACTCCTACAATGAGCAGTTCTTC CASSDTPNSYNEQFF
TRBJ1-3 - 15 - TRBV18 TGTGCCAGCTCACCGACGGGGAACGAAGGAAACACCATATATTTT CASSPTGNEGNTIYF